This note documents a single T cell receptor (beta chain) sequence. Its antigen specificity is not known. There are no base qualities to consult, and no much larger clone falls within one base. TCR beta repertoires were profiled from peripheral blood of 10 to 15 young patients with multiple sclerosis to demonstrate the VDJtools post-analysis software. The patients with multiple sclerosis were children and adolescents between about 6 and 17 years of age. Its CDR3 holds 16 amino acids, cysteine through phenylalanine. Only the CDR3 DNA is retained, 48 bases long and in frame from the first base. V loses 6 bases of germline sequence and J loses 1 base, and the interval between the two ends is 18 bases. The library relied on PCR. Sequencing was performed on an Illumina HiSeq 2500. To reduce PCR and sequencing biases, unique molecular identifiers were built into the TCR beta cDNA libraries. Per 1 to 10 million input T cells, approximately 500,000 cDNA molecules were obtained, such that each molecule approximated one T cell. Patient libraries were prepared and sequenced with the same protocol used for the earlier healthy control dataset. Samples belonging to the same batch were prepared together, multiplexed and sequenced on a shared HiSeq lane. Per the authors' processing: Raw barcoded reads were processed with MIGEC, discarding single-read molecular identifier groups before consensus assembly and CDR3 extraction. Clonotype tables were post-analysed with VDJtools, normalizing diversity by down-sampling all datasets to the smallest sample size. Repertoire overlap clustering matched CDR3 amino acid but not nucleotide sequences to correct batch-related cross-sample contamination. The public reads were reprocessed in TCRdb via fastp at Q25 and MiXCR, keeping in-frame beta chains. Every distinct CDR3 protein forms one entry, paired with its most common genes and DNA. These V and J calls derive from TCRdb rather than the authors' analysis. Present in this sample are fewer than 550,000 distinct CDR3 sequences, approximately 31% of which were seen just once. Around 5.9% of the sample is taken by the ten largest.

The data derive from a study of post-analysis software for immune sequencing data (dated by TCRdb to between 2015 and 2016). Turning to the overall study: Relapsing-remitting, secondary progressive and progressive-relapsing multiple sclerosis were recorded as disease courses, and subtype annotation was lacking for some patients. A subset of samples was prepared in parallel using single-end sample barcoding, then pooled and co-amplified after Illumina adapter ligation. The multiple sclerosis patient repertoires were compared with 11 previously published healthy control repertoires from donors aged roughly 6 to 27 years.

General findings and caveats noted by the study authors: When samples were clustered directly using the F measure, samples prepared in the same batch co-clustered strongly, which prompted a batch-effect correction. Compared with controls, multiple sclerosis patients had significantly lower normalized Chao1 diversity, a finding suggesting substantial peripheral T-cell clonal expansion. Patients showed significantly higher frequencies than controls for roughly 5 TRBV segments, among them TRBV5-6, TRBV5-1 and TRBV20-1. The multiple sclerosis patient group was slightly younger than the control group.

The sequence came from a girl between 2 and 17 years old with multiple sclerosis. Material: blood. Here the chain combines TRBV12-3 or TRBV12-4 and TRBJ1-1; TRBD1 is a possible D gene, resting on 5 matching bases. In nucleotide form, the sequence is TGTGCCAGCAGCGTAGATATCGGGGCCTCGAACACTGAAGCTTTCTTT. Protein translation: CASSVDIGASNTEAFF.